The 9 T cell receptor beta chains listed next were all sequenced from one sample in a study of T cell responses to AZD1222 COVID-19 vaccine. TCRdb's table, derived via immunoSEQ multiplex PCR, lists solely in-frame clones and lacks some. The repertoire holds some 150,000 clones, with over 90% as singletons. This specimen consisted of peripheral blood, obtained 28 days after the second AZD1222 dose. These receptors were obtained from an adult who received the AZD1222 COVID-19 vaccine.

This chain links TRBV27 with TRBJ2-2; D possibly uses TRBD1 or TRBD2 (5 bases each). The CDR3 is 13 amino acids. V lost 2 bases and J lost 6, with 7 bases in between. The germline V gene encodes CDR1 MNHEY and CDR2 SMNVEV (reference sequence). CDR3 coding DNA: TGTGCCAGCAGTTTAGGGGGACCCGGGGAGCTGTTTTTT. Residues: CASSLGGPGELFF.

The V and J genes are TRBV2 and TRBJ1-2; D perhaps matches TRBD1 (5 bases). The germline gives CDR1 SNHLY, CDR2 FYNNEI. V was cut by 3 bases and J by 4 bases, with 9 bases left in between. The length of the CDR3 is 13 residues. The CDR3 DNA follows: TGTGCCAGCAGTGACTTAGGGACCTATGGCTACACCTTC. Protein sequence: CASSDLGTYGYTF.

CDR3 sequence (DNA): TGTGCCATCAGTGAAGACAGGGGGCACGGCACTGAAGCTTTCTTT. Residues: CAISEDRGHGTEAFF. The gene calls are TRBV10-3 and TRBJ1-1; TRBD1 matches 10 bases. V trimming: 3 bases; J trimming: 4 bases; junction bases outside the gene matches: 5. Germline CDR1 ENHRY, CDR2 SYGVKD. The CDR3 contains 15 residues.

V is TRBV24-1 and J is TRBJ2-4, with D possibly matching TRBD2 (6 bases). The length of the CDR3 is 16 residues. Germline V lookup: CDR1 KGHDR, CDR2 SFDVKD. V was pared by 2 bases and J by 2 bases, with 12 bases between. This CDR3 reads CATSDSTAGTKNIQYF. The CDR3 region has the DNA TGTGCCACCAGTGATTCAACGGCGGGAACCAAAAACATTCAGTACTTC.

This clone was observed once. In nucleotides, the CDR3 is TGTGCCAGCGGTCGGAGGGCGAACGAGCAGTACTTC. It specifies CASGRRANEQYF. The chain combines TRBV7-9 with TRBJ2-7, with a tentative D call TRBD2 (6 bases). The CDR3 is 12 amino acids. Germline CDR1 reads SEHNR; CDR2 reads FQNEAQ (reference sequence). The V end was cut by 8 bases, the J end by 5 bases, with 13 bases between.

CDR3 DNA sequence: TGTGCCAGCAGCGTTGACAGCTCTAGCACAGATACGCAGTATTTT. This codes for CASSVDSSSTDTQYF. The rearrangement joins TRBV9 to TRBJ2-3, with D maybe TRBD1 (5 bases). Per germline, CDR1 SGDLS and CDR2 YYNGEE. V shed 2 bases and J shed 0 bases, with 10 bases lying between them. The length of the CDR3 is 15 residues.

The V and J genes are TRBV28 and TRBJ1-2, with 8 positions matching TRBD1. The germline V gene encodes CDR1 MDHEN and CDR2 SYDVKM. J lost 2 bases, V lost 6 bases, and 5 bases had no gene match. This CDR3 comprises 14 residues. CDR3 DNA: TGTGCCAGCAGCAAAAGGACAGGGAACTATGGCTACACCTTC. Translated, it gives CASSKRTGNYGYTF.

The chain has TRBV3-1 (or the pseudogene TRBV3-2) and TRBJ2-3; unclear D gene. CDR1 is LGHDT and CDR2 is YNNKEL in the germline V gene (reference sequence). With 0 bases removed from V and 1 base from J, the gap between germline ends came to 5 bases. CDR3 size: 14 residues. CDR3 DNA sequence: TGTGCCAGCAGCCAAGATTGGGGCACAGATACGCAGTATTTT. This translates into CASSQDWGTDTQYF.

V and J are TRBV6-5 and TRBJ1-4, with D perhaps matching TRBD1 (5 bases). Trimming stripped 6 bases from V and 5 bases from J, with 13 bases between. Per the germline V gene, CDR1 is MNHEY and CDR2 is SVGAGI. This CDR3 is built from 14 residues. The CDR3 region is CASRARGLNEKLFF. The CDR3 coding sequence is TGTGCCAGCAGGGCACGGGGGTTAAATGAAAAACTGTTTTTT.